The 18 T cell receptor beta chains below come from one sample, sequenced in a study of shared clonotypes between healthy human individuals. TCRdb keeps only in-frame clones here, not all; method: immunoSEQ multiplex PCR. The sample consists of millions of clones, just over 90% of them appearing once. The sequenced material came from naive CD4+ T cells sorted from blood. The subset denotes: CD45RA+ positively selected. These receptors all stem from a man between 18 and 29 years old in good health.

The V call is TRBV5-1, the J call TRBJ2-5, with TRBD2 identical over 11 bases. Germline assignment: CDR1 SGHRS and CDR2 YFSETQ. With 2 bases clipped from V and 2 bases from J, the junction kept 8 bases outside the gene matches. The CDR3 is made up of 17 amino acids. CDR3: CASSFLLLAGVQETQYF. CDR3 DNA: TGCGCCAGCAGCTTTCTCTTACTAGCGGGGGTACAAGAGACCCAGTACTTC.

The chain carries TRBV11-2 and TRBJ2-7; D may be TRBD2 (5 bases). Looked up from germline, CDR1 is SGHAT and CDR2 is FQNNGV. CDR3 length: 14 amino acids. Between the trimmed V and J ends, which lost 2 bases and 6 bases, there was a span of 14 bases. This CDR3 is CASSLMAGPSEQYF. The CDR3, as DNA: TGTGCCAGCAGCTTAATGGCGGGCCCTAGCGAGCAGTACTTC.

The V call is TRBV7-2, the J call TRBJ2-3, with 7 bases that match TRBD1. CDR1 is SGHTA and CDR2 is FQGNSA in the germline V gene. The ends lost 2 bases at V and 0 bases at J; junction bases unmatched: 5. The CDR3 sequence is 16 residues long. CDR3 in DNA: TGTGCCAGCAGCTTAAGAGGGGGCCCTAGCACAGATACGCAGTATTTT. It yields the protein CASSLRGGPSTDTQYF. Full variable domain (remainder filled in from reference TRBV7-2 and TRBJ2-3): GAGVSQSPSNKVTEKGKDVELRCDPISGHTALYWYRQSLGQGLEFLIYFQGNSAPDKSGLPSDRFSAERTGGSVSTLTIQRTQQEDSAVYLCASSLRGGPSTDTQYFGPGTRLTVL.

This chain joins TRBV5-1 and TRBJ1-3, with no clear D. The CDR3 extends over 14 amino acids. V was shortened by 4 bases and J by 3 bases, with 11 bases between the two germline ends. Germline V gene sequence: CDR1 SGHRS, CDR2 YFSETQ. CDR3 bases: TGCGCCAGCAGCGTCGGGTTAGATGGAAACACCATATATTTT. Encoded protein: CASSVGLDGNTIYF.

The chain couples TRBV11-3 to TRBJ2-1, with D perhaps matching TRBD2 (6 bases). Germline loops: CDR1 SGHNT, CDR2 YENEEA. The CDR3 is 14 amino acids. Between the trimmed V and J ends, which lost 0 bases and 8 bases, there was a span of 11 bases. For the CDR3, the DNA is TGTGCCAGCAGCTTAGAAACCGGAGGGCATGAGCAGTTCTTC. Translating it yields CASSLETGGHEQFF.

The chain is built from TRBV25-1 and TRBJ1-2; 8 bases match TRBD1. The CDR3 is 14 residues long. Trimming removed 6 bases from V and 0 bases from J; junction bases left unmatched: 3. Looked up from germline, CDR1 is MGHDK and CDR2 is SYGVNS. As DNA, the CDR3 is TGTGCCAGCAGCCGGGACAGGACTAACTATGGCTACACCTTC. Residues: CASSRDRTNYGYTF.

For this clone: The junction shows a germline mismatch at one end, possibly a read error. This chain connects TRBV7-7 to TRBJ2-5; the match to TRBD1 covers 11 bases. CDR1 is SSHAT, CDR2 FNYEAQ, per germline (reference sequence). This CDR3 has 20 residues. The CDR3 nucleotides read TGTGCTAGCAGCTTAGCGGTCCCGGCCGGGACAGGGGGAAAGGAAGAGACCCAGTACTTC. It is translated as CASSLAVPAGTGGKEETQYF.

The V gene is TRBV5-1, the J gene TRBJ2-7; D is perhaps TRBD1 or TRBD2 (6 bases each). The CDR3 contains 15 residues. Germline CDR1 reads SGHRS; CDR2 reads YFSETQ. Trimming removed 2 bases from V and 0 bases from J, with 12 bases in between. As DNA, the CDR3 is TGCGCCAGCAGCTTATCGGGGGCAGTCTCCTACGAGCAGTACTTC. Translation: CASSLSGAVSYEQYF.

V is TRBV2 and J is TRBJ2-1; TRBD2 matches at 11 bases. Per the germline V gene, CDR1 is SNHLY and CDR2 is FYNNEI. The CDR3 is made up of 16 amino acids. J lost 0 bases, V lost 6 bases, and 4 bases had no gene match. The CDR3 DNA reads TGTGCCAGCAGGGGGACTAGCGGCAGCTCCTACAATGAGCAGTTCTTC. Amino acids: CASRGTSGSSYNEQFF.

J is TRBJ1-2 and V is TRBV28; no reliable D call. Germline V gives CDR1 MDHEN, CDR2 SYDVKM. There are 13 residues in the CDR3. V lost 3 bases, J lost 4 bases, and 9 bases lay in between. This chain's CDR3 is CASSLGSSYGYTF. In DNA form, the CDR3 reads TGTGCCAGCAGTTTGGGCAGTTCCTATGGCTACACCTTC.

This rearrangement joins TRBV5-1 to TRBJ1-1; D is perhaps TRBD1 (6 bases). Deletions cut 0 bases from V and 3 bases from J, with 15 bases between. The germline V gene has CDR1 SGHRS and CDR2 YFSETQ. This CDR3 has 16 amino acids. The CDR3 DNA reads as TGCGCCAGCAGCTTGGCCGGGGGGGCCCCGGACACTGAAGCTTTCTTT. Its protein product is CASSLAGGAPDTEAFF.

Worth noting for this clone: Other nucleotide sequences from this sample produce the same CDR3. The rearrangement uses TRBV18 and TRBJ1-5, with a weak D call TRBD1 (6 bases). Germline CDR1 and CDR2: KGHSH and LQKENI. The CDR3 covers 15 residues. Trimming cost V 3 bases and J 1 base, with 10 bases left between them. This CDR3 reads CASSPGGGSNQPQHF. CDR3 bases: TGTGCCAGCTCACCTGGAGGGGGAAGCAATCAGCCCCAGCATTTT.

A word on this clone: Other nucleotide sequences in the sample specify the same CDR3. V gene TRBV30 combines with J gene TRBJ2-3; D gene unclear. The CDR3 covers 12 residues. The V gene's germline CDR1 is GTSNPN and CDR2 SVGIG (reference sequence). Trimming pared 3 bases from V and 1 base from J, leaving 5 bases between. The CDR3 coding sequence is TGTGCCTGGAGAGTGGGCACAGATACGCAGTATTTT. It translates to CAWRVGTDTQYF.

The chain has TRBV5-3 and TRBJ2-7; D remains ambiguous. TRBV5-3 qualifies as an ORF whose function is uncertain. The CDR3 runs to 15 residues. Deletions cut 0 bases from V and 2 bases from J, with 12 bases between. The CDR3 coding sequence is TGTGCCAGAAGCTTGGAAAGTAGTGAGACCTACGAGCAGTACTTC. The encoded protein is CARSLESSETYEQYF.

The rearrangement uses TRBV7-9 and TRBJ1-2; D gene unclear. The CDR3 runs 13 residues. Germline CDR1 and CDR2: SEHNR and FQNEAQ (reference sequence). V lost 3 bases to trimming and J lost 7 bases, with 12 bases between them. The CDR3 protein is CASSLGSVGGYTF. DNA of the CDR3: TGTGCCAGCAGCTTGGGTTCGGTTGGTGGCTACACCTTC.

V usage is TRBV9 and J usage is TRBJ2-7; D remains ambiguous. The ends were cut back, 2 bases at V and 1 base at J, with 10 bases in the middle. The CDR3 has 14 residues. CDR1 is SGDLS, CDR2 YYNGEE, per germline. CDR3 residues: CASSVSAASYEQYF. CDR3 coding DNA: TGTGCCAGCAGCGTTTCCGCCGCATCCTACGAGCAGTACTTC.

The chain has TRBV5-4 and TRBJ1-1; D is ambiguous. Germline V gene lookup returns CDR1 SGHNT and CDR2 YYREEE (reference sequence). CDR3 length: 12 amino acids. V was pared by 1 base and J by 6 bases, with 7 bases between. The CDR3: CASSLLTSEAFF. In nucleotides, the CDR3 is TGTGCCAGCAGCTTGCTTACGTCTGAAGCTTTCTTT.

This clone has only one observation. The chain employs TRBV5-1 and TRBJ2-5; possibly TRBD2 for D (5 bases). Trimming removed 4 bases from V and 1 base from J, with 14 bases in between. Germline V gene lookup returns CDR1 SGHRS and CDR2 YFSETQ. This CDR3 is built from 15 residues. CDR3 sequence reads: CASSPFRGVQETQYF. In nucleotides, the CDR3 is TGCGCCAGCAGCCCGTTCCGGGGAGTCCAAGAGACCCAGTACTTC.